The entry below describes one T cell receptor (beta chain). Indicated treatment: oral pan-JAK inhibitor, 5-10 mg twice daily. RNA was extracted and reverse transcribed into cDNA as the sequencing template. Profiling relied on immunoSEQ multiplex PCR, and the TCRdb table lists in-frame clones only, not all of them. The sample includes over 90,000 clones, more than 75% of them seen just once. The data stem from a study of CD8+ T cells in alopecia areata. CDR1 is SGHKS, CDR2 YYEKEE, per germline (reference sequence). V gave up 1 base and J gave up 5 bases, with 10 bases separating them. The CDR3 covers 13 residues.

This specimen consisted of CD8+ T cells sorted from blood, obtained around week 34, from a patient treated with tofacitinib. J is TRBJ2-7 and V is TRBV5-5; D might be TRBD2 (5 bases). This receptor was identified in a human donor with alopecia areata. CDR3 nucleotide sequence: TGTGCCAGCAGCTTGACTAGTTTCCACGAGCAGTACTTC. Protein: CASSLTSFHEQYF.